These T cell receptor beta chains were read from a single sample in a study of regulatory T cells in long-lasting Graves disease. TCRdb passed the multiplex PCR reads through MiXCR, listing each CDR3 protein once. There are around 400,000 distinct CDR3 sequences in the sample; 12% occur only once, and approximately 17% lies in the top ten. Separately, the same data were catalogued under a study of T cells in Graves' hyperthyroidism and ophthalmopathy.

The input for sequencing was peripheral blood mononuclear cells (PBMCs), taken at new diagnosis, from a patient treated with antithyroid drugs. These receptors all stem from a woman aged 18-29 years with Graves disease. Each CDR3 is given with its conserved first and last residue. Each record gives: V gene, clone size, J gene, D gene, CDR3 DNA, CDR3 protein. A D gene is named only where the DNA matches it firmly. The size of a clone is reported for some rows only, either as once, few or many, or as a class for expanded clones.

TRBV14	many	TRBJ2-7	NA	TGTGCCAGCAGCCAAGATATAGGGTTTGGCGAGTACTTC	CASSQDIGFGEYF
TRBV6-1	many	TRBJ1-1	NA	TGTGCCAGCAGGCGGGTCATGAACACTGAAGCTTTCTTT	CASRRVMNTEAFF
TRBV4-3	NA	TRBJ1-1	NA	TGCGCCAGCAGCCCCCTAATCCAGGGAAACACTGAAGCTTTCTTT	CASSPLIQGNTEAFF
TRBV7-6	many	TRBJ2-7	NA	TGTGCCAGCAGCCGAGACAGTTTATACGAGCAGTACTTC	CASSRDSLYEQYF
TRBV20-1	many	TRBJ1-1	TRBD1	TGCAGTGTTCGGGACAGGGCCTCCTTAGCTTTCTTT	CSVRDRASLAFF
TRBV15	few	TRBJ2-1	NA	TGTGCCACCAGCAGCGCCTCACTAGTCCAGTGGCTAAAAAGACTCAATGAGCAGTTCTTC	CATSSASLVQWLKRLNEQFF
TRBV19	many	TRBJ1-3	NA	TGTGCCAGTAGACGGGACTTGGCCCGAAACACCATATATTTT	CASRRDLARNTIYF
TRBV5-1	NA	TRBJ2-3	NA	TGCGCCAGCAGCTTACGGGGGGCCCCCGGGGCATTCACAGATACGCAGTATTTT	CASSLRGAPGAFTDTQYF
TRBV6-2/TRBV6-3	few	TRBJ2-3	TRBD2	TGTGCCAGCAGTTACAACCCCCGGGGACTAGTGGGGCCAGATACGCAGTATTTT	CASSYNPRGLVGPDTQYF
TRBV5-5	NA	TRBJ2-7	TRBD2	TGTGCCAGCAGCTTGTTCTCTAGCGGGGCCTACGAGCAGTACTTC	CASSLFSSGAYEQYF
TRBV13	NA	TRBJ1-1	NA	TGTGCCAGCAGCTTAGAATCCCTCCGACCGGACAGCAAGAACACTGAAGCTTTCTTT	CASSLESLRPDSKNTEAFF
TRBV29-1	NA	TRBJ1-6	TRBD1	TGCAGCGTTGCCTGGGGGACAGATCCCTGGTCACCCCTCCACTTT	CSVAWGTDPWSPLHF
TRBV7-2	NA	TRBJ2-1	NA	TGTGCCAGCAGCCTCATCCACGGTTTAAGCTCCTACAATGGGCAGTTCTTC	CASSLIHGLSSYNGQFF
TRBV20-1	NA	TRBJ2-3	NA	TGCAGTGCAGCCACCCGACGGGGTAGCACAGATACGCAGTATTTT	CSAATRRGSTDTQYF
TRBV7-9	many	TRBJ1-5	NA	TGTGCCAGCAGCTTACACCTCGGGGGCAAGGATCAGCCCCAGCATTTT	CASSLHLGGKDQPQHF
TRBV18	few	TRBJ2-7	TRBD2	TGTGCCAGCTCACCACGAGCTAGGAGGAGCGGGAGGATCCCCGAGCAGTACTTC	CASSPRARRSGRIPEQYF
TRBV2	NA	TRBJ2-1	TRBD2	TGTGCCAGCAGGCCGAATAGCGGGGTGGGTTACAATGAGCAGTTCTTC	CASRPNSGVGYNEQFF
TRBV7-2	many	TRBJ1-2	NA	TGTGCCAGCAGCTTATTTTTTCGGGGGCCCTATGGCTACACCTTC	CASSLFFRGPYGYTF
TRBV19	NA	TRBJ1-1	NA	TGTGCCAGTAGTATTGGAGTCTTGAACACTGAAGCTTTCTTT	CASSIGVLNTEAFF
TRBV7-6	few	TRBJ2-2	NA	TGTGCCAGCAGCTTTGCCCTACCGGATGGGGAGCTGTTTTTT	CASSFALPDGELFF
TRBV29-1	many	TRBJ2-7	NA	TGCAGCGTTGAAGATACGGGCAGGGGCGCAATCTACGAGCAGTACTTC	CSVEDTGRGAIYEQYF
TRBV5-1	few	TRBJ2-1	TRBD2	TGCGCCAGCAGCAGGGGACTAGCGACGACTGAGCAGTTCTTC	CASSRGLATTEQFF
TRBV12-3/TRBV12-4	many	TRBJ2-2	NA	TGTGCCAGCAGTGACCCACTCCAACAGAACACCGGGGAGCTGTTTTTT	CASSDPLQQNTGELFF
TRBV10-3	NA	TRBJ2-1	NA	TGTGCCATCAGTCTACGCTCAGGGGTCGAGCAGTTCTTC	CAISLRSGVEQFF
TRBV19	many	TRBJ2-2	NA	TGTGCCAGTACCCTTTGGGGTGGCAACACCGGGGAGCTGTTTTTT	CASTLWGGNTGELFF
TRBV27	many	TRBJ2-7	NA	TGTGCCAGCAGCCCTCTGACTAGTCGGTACTACGAGCAGTACTTC	CASSPLTSRYYEQYF
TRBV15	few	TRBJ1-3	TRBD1	TGTGCCACCAGCAGAGGGACAGGGGGATCTGGAAACACCATATATTTT	CATSRGTGGSGNTIYF
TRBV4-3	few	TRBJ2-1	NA	TGCGCCAGCAGCCAGGGGGTCAGGCAAAGGAGCTACAATGAGCAGTTCTTC	CASSQGVRQRSYNEQFF
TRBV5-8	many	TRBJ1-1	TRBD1	TGTGCCAGCAGCTCGGGACTCCGGTCGACAGGGGAGCGTGCTTTCTTT	CASSSGLRSTGERAFF
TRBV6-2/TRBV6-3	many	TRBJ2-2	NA	TGTGCCAGCAGTTACCTCGGGGATAGCGACACCGGGGAGCTGTTTTTT	CASSYLGDSDTGELFF
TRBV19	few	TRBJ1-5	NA	TGTGCCAGCACCCCCGTCCTGGGGGGCAATCAGCCCCAGCATTTT	CASTPVLGGNQPQHF
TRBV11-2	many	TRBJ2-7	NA	TGTGCCAGCAGCTTAGGGGAATTGGACGCCTACGAGCAGTACTTC	CASSLGELDAYEQYF
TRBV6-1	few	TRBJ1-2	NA	TGTGCCAGCAGAGGTATGGGGTATGGCTACACCTTC	CASRGMGYGYTF
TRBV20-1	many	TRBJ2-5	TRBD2	TGCAGTGCTAGAGATCCGTCGGGGGGTAGCGGGGGCCAAGAGACCCAGTACTTC	CSARDPSGGSGGQETQYF
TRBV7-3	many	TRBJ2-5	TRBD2	TGTGCCAGCAGCTTAGGCTCTAGCGGGGGAGAGACCCAGTACTTC	CASSLGSSGGETQYF
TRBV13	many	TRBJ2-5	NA	TGTGCCAGCAGCTCAGATGGGGGGTTCCAAGAGACCCAGTACTTC	CASSSDGGFQETQYF
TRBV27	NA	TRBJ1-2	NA	TGTGCCAGCAGTTTTACAGTTACTAACTATGGCTACACCTTC	CASSFTVTNYGYTF
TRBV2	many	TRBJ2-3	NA	TGTGCCAGCAGGAAAGACAGTAGAGACACAGATACGCAGTATTTT	CASRKDSRDTDTQYF
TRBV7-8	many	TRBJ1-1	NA	TGTGCCAGCAGCTCCACCATTAACCTTATTAAAGCTTTCTTT	CASSSTINLIKAFF
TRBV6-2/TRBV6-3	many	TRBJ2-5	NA	TGTGCCAGCAGTTACTCGATTGAGACCCAGTACTTC	CASSYSIETQYF
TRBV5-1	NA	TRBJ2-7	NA	TGCGCCAGCAGCTTTGGTAGGGTGGCCTACGAGCAGTACTTC	CASSFGRVAYEQYF
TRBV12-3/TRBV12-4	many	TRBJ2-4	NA	TGTGCCAGCAGTCACAGGAAAGACATTCAGTACTTC	CASSHRKDIQYF
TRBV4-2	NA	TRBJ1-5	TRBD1	TGTGCCAGCAGCCAAGACGGGGGGCCAAGACCGGGACAGGTTAGGGATCAGCCCCAGCATTTT	CASSQDGGPRPGQVRDQPQHF
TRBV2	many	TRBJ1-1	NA	TGTGCCAGCAGTGATGGGGCTCGTGACACTGAAGCTTTCTTT	CASSDGARDTEAFF
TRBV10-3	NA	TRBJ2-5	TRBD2	TGTGCCATCAGTGTCGGACTAGCGGGAGTGGAAGAGACCCAGTACTTC	CAISVGLAGVEETQYF
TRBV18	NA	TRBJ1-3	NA	TGTGCCAGCTCACCACCAACGGGGAGCTCTGGAAACACCATATATTTT	CASSPPTGSSGNTIYF
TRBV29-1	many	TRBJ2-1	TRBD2	TGCAGCGTTGAAGGGACTAGCGGGAGGGTTAAAGAGCAGTTCTTC	CSVEGTSGRVKEQFF
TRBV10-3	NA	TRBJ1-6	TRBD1	TGTGCCATCAGTGAGACAGAGGGGGCAGGTTCACCCCTCCACTTT	CAISETEGAGSPLHF
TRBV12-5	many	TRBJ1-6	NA	TGTGCTAGTGCTCTGGGACCGAATAATTCACCCCTCCACTTT	CASALGPNNSPLHF
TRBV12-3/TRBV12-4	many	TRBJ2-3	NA	TGTGCCACCGGAAGGGGGGGGCCTGGCACAGATACGCAGTATTTT	CATGRGGPGTDTQYF
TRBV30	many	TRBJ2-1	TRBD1	TGTGCCTGGAAAGGGACAGGCTACTACAATGAGCAGTTCTTC	CAWKGTGYYNEQFF
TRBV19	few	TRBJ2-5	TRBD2	TGTGCCAGTAGTATCAAAGCGGGGCGCCAAGAGACCCAGTACTTC	CASSIKAGRQETQYF
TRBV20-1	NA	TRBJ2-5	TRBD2	TGCAGTGCTGGGAGGACTAGCCCTCAAGAGACCCAGTACTTC	CSAGRTSPQETQYF
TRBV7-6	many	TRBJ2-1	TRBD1	TGTGCCAGCAGCCCAGACACCGGCAGGGGGATAGGGCAGTTCTTC	CASSPDTGRGIGQFF
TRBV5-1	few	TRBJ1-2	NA	TGCGCCAGCAGAAGCTACGAGGTCTATGGCTACACCTTC	CASRSYEVYGYTF